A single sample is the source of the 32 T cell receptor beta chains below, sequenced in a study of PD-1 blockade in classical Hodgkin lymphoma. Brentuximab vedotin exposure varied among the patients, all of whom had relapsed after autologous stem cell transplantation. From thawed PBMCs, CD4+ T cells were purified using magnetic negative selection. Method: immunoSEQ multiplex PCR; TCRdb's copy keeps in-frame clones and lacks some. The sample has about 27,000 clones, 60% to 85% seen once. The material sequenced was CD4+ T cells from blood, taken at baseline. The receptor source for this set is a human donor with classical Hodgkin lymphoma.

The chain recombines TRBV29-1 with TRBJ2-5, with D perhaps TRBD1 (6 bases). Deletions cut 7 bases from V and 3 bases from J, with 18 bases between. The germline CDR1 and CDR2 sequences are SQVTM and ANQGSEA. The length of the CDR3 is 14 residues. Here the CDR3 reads CSALITGLEETQYF. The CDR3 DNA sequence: TGCAGCGCCCTAATAACAGGGCTAGAAGAGACCCAGTACTTC.

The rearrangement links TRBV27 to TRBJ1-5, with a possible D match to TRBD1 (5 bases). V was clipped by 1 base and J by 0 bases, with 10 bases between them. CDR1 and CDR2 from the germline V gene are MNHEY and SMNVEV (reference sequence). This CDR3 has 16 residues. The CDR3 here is CASSLWGGNSNQPQHF. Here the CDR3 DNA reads TGTGCCAGCAGTTTATGGGGGGGGAATAGCAATCAGCCCCAGCATTTT.

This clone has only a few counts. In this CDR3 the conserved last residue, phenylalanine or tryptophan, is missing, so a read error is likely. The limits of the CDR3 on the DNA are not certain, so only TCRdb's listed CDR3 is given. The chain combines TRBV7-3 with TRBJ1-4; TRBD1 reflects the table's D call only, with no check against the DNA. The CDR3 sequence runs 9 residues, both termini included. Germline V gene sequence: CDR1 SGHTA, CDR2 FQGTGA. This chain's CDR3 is CASSPTGQE.

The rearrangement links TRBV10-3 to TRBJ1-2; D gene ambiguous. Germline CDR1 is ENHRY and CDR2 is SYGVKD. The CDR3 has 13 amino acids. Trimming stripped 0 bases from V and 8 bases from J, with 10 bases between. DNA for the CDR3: TGTGCCATCAGTGAGTCGAGTCGAGGAGGCTACACCTTC. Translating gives CAISESSRGGYTF.

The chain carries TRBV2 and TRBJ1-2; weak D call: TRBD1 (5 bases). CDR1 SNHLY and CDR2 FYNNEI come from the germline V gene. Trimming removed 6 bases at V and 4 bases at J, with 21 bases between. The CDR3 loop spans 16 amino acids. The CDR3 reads CASRTTGGSASYGYTF. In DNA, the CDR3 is TGTGCCAGCAGGACGACCGGGGGGTCCGCTTCCTATGGCTACACCTTC. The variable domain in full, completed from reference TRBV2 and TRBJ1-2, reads EPEVTQTPSHQVTQMGQEVILRCVPISNHLYFYWYRQILGQKVEFLVSFYNNEISEKSEIFDDQFSVERPDGSNFTLKIRSTKLEDSAMYFCASRTTGGSASYGYTFGSGTRLTVV.

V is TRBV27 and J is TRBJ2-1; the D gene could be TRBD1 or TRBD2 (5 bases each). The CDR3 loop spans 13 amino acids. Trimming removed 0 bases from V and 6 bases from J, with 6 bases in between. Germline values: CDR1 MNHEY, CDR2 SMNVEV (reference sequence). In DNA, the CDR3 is TGTGCCAGCAGTTTATCTGGGGGCAATGAGCAGTTCTTC. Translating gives CASSLSGGNEQFF.

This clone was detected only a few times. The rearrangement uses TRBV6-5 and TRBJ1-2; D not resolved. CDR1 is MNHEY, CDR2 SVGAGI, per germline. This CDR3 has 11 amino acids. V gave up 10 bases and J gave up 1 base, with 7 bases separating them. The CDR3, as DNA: TGTGCCACCCGGGTTAACTATGGCTACACCTTC. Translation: CATRVNYGYTF.

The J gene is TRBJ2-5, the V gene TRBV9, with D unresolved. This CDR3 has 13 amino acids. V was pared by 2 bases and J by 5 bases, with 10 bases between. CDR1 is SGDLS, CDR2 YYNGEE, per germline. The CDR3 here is CASSVRMVETQYF. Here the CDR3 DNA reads TGTGCCAGCAGCGTTCGTATGGTCGAGACCCAGTACTTC.

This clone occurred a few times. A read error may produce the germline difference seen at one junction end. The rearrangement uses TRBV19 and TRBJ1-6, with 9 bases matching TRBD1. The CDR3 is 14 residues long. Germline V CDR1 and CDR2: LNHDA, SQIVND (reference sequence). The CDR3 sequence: CASSTGTGRSPLHF. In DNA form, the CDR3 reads TGTGCCAGCAGTACCGGGACAGGGAGGTCACCCCTCCACTTT.

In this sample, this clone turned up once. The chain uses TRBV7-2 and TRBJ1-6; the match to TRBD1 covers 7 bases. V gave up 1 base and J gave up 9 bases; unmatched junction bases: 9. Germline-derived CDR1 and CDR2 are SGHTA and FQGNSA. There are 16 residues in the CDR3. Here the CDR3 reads CASSLEGAAPTSPLHF. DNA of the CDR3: TGTGCCAGCAGCTTAGAGGGGGCCGCACCTACTTCACCCCTCCACTTT.

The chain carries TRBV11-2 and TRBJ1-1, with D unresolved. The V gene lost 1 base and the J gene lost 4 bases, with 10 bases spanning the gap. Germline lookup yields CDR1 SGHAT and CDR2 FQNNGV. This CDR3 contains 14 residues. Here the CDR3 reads CASSLGTPSTEAFF. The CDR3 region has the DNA TGTGCCAGCAGCTTAGGTACACCTTCCACTGAAGCTTTCTTT.

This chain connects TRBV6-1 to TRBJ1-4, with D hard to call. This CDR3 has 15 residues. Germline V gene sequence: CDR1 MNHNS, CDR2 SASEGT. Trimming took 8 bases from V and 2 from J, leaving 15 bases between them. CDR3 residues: CASSQRLGTNEKLFF. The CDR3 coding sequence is TGTGCCAGCTCCCAGAGGCTAGGGACTAATGAAAAACTGTTTTTT.

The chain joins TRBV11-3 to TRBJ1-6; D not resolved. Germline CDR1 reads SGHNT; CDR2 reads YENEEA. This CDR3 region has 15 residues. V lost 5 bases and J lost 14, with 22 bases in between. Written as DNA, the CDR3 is TGTGCCAGCAGCCCAAGCCCCGATGCTTATTCGGCCCTCCACTTT. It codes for CASSPSPDAYSALHF. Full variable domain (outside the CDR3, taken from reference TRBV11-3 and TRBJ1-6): EAGVVQSPRYKIIEKKQPVAFWCNPISGHNTLYWYLQNLGQGPELLIRYENEEAVDDSQLPKDRFSAERLKGVDSTLKIQPAELGDSAVYLCASSPSPDAYSALHFGNGTRLTVT.

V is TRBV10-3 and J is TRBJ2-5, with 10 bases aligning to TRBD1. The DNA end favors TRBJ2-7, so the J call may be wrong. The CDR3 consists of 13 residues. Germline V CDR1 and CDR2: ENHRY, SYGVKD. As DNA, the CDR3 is TGTGCCATCGTGAGGGACAGGGGTCGCGAGCAGTACTTC. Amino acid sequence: CAIVRDRGREQYF.

This CDR3 is CASSLTGIMSGYSDTQYF. For the CDR3, the DNA is TGTGCCAGCAGTTTAACAGGGATCATGTCAGGGTATTCGGATACGCAGTATTTT. The J gene is TRBJ2-3, the V gene TRBV27, with D perhaps TRBD1 (6 bases). CDR1 and CDR2 (germline): MNHEY, SMNVEV (reference sequence). The CDR3 length is 18 residues. V lost 2 bases to trimming and J lost 6 bases, with 24 bases between them.

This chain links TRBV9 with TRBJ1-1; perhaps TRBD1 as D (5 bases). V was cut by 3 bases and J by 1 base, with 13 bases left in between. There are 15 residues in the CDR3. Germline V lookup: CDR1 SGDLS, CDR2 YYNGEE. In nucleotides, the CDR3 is TGTGCCAGCAGCGCAGACCCGACAGCGAACACTGAAGCTTTCTTT. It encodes CASSADPTANTEAFF.

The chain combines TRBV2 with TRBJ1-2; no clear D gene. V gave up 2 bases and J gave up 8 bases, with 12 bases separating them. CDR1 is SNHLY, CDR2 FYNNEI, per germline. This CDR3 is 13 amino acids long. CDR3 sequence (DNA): TGTGCCAGCAGTGAAAGTGGGTTTGTAGGCTACACCTTC. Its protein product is CASSESGFVGYTF.

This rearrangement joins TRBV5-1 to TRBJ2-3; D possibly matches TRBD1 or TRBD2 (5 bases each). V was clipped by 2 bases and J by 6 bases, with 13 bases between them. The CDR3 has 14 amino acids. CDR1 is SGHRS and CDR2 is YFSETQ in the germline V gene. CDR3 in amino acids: CASSFDTGPDTQYF. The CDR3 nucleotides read TGCGCCAGCAGCTTCGACACGGGACCGGATACGCAGTATTTT.

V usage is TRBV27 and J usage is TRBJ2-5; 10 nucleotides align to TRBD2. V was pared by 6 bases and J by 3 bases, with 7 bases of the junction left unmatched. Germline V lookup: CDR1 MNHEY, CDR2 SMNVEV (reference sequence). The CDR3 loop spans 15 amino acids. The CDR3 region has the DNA TGTGCCAGCAGGGGGGGTGGACTAGCGGAAGAGACCCAGTACTTC. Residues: CASRGGGLAEETQYF.

The CDR3 is CASSPEENYGYTF. CDR3 DNA sequence: TGTGCCAGCTCTCCGGAGGAGAACTATGGCTACACCTTC. The chain has TRBV25-1 and TRBJ1-2, with D hard to call. V shed 8 bases and J shed 2 bases, with 12 bases lying between them. In germline, CDR1 is MGHDK, CDR2 SYGVNS. The CDR3 covers 13 residues.

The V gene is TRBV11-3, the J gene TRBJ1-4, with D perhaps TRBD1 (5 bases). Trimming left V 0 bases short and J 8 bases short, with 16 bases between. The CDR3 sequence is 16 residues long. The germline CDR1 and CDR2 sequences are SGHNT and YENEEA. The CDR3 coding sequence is TGTGCCAGCAGCTTAGATGGTAGGCAGGGAGAAGAAAAACTGTTTTTT. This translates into CASSLDGRQGEEKLFF.

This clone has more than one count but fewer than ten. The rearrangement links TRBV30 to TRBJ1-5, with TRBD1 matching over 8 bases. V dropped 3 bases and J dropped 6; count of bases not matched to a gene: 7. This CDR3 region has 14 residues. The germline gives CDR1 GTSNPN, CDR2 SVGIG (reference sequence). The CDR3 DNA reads TGTGCCTGGAGCCAGGGGGCGTATGGTCAGCCCCAGCATTTT. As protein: CAWSQGAYGQPQHF.

Written as DNA, the CDR3 is TGTGCCAGCAGTGCTTTAAAAGCAGGGCTCTATGGCTACACCTTC. The encoded protein is CASSALKAGLYGYTF. The genes are TRBV2 and TRBJ1-2; possible D gene TRBD1, 5 bases. The CDR3 is 15 amino acids. CDR1 and CDR2 from the germline V gene are SNHLY and FYNNEI. With 4 bases removed from V and 4 bases from J, the gap between germline ends came to 16 bases.

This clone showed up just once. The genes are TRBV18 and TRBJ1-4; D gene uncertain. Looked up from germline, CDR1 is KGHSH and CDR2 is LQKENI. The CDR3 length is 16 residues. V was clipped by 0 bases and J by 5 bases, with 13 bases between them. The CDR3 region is CASSPPSSNPNEKLFF. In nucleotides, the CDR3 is TGTGCCAGCTCACCACCGAGTTCTAACCCGAATGAAAAACTGTTTTTT. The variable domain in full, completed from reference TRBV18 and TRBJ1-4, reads NAGVMQNPRHLVRRRGQEARLRCSPMKGHSHVYWYRQLPEEGLKFMVYLQKENIIDESGMPKERFSAEFPKEGPSILRIQQVVRGDSAAYFCASSPPSSNPNEKLFFGSGTQLSVL.

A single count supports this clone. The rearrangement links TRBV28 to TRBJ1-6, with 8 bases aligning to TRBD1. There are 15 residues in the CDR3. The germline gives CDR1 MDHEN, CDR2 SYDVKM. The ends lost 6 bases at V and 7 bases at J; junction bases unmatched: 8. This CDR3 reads CASRGMTGVNSPLHF. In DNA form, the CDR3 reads TGTGCCAGCAGAGGGATGACAGGGGTAAATTCACCCCTCCACTTT.

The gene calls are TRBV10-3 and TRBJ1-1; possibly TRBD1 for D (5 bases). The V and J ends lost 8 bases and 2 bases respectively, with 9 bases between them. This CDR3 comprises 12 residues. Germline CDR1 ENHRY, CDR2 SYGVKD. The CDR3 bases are TGTGCCATCGGGGGGGGAAACACTGAAGCTTTCTTT. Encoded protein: CAIGGGNTEAFF.

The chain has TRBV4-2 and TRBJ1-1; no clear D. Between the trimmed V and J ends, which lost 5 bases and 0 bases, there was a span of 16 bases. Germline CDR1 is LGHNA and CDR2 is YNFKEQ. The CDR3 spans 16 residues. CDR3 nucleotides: TGTGCCAGCAGCTCTTCGCGGAAACCTTTGAACACTGAAGCTTTCTTT. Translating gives CASSSSRKPLNTEAFF.

DNA for the CDR3: TGTGCCAGCAGTTACGGGGGGTCTCATCAGCCCCAGCATTTT. Its protein is CASSYGGSHQPQHF. This chain connects TRBV6-5 to TRBJ1-5; D may be TRBD1 (5 bases). V gave up 2 bases and J gave up 5 bases, with 10 bases separating them. The CDR3 is 14 amino acids. Germline V gene data show CDR1 as MNHEY and CDR2 as SVGAGI.

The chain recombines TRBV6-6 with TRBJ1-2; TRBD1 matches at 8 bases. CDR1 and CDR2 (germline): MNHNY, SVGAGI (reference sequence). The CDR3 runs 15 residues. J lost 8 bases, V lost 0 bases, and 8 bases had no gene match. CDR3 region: CASSYSTTGEGGYTF. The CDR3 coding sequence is TGTGCCAGCAGTTACTCGACGACAGGGGAGGGAGGCTACACCTTC.

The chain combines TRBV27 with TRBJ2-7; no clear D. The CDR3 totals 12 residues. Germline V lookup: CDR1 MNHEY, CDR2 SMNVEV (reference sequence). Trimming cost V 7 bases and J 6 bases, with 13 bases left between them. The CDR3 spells CASNSNEREQYF. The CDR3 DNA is TGTGCCAGCAACTCTAACGAGCGCGAGCAGTACTTC.

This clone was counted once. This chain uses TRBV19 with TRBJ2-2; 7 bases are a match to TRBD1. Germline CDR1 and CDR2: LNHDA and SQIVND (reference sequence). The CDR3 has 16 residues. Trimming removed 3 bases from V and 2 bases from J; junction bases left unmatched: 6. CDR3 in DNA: TGTGCCAGTAGTATGGGGACAGCCATAAACACCGGGGAGCTGTTTTTT. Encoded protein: CASSMGTAINTGELFF.

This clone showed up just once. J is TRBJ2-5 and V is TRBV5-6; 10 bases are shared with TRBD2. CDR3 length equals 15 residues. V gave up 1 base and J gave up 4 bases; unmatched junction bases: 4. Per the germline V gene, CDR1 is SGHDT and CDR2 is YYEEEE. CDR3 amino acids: CASSLTSGGGETQYF. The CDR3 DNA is TGTGCCAGCAGCTTGACAAGCGGGGGGGGAGAGACCCAGTACTTC.